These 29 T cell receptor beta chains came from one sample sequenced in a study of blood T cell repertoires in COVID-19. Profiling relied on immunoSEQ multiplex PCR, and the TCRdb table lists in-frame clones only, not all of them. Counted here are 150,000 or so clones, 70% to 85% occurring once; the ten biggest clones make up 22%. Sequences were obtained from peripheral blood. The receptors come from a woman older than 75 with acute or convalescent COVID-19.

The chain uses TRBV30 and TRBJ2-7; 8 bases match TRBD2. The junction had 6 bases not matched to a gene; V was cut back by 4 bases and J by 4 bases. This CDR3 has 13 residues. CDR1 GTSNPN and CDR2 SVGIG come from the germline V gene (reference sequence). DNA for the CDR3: TGTGCCTGGAAAGCGGGAGCGGGTTACGAGCAGTACTTC. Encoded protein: CAWKAGAGYEQYF.

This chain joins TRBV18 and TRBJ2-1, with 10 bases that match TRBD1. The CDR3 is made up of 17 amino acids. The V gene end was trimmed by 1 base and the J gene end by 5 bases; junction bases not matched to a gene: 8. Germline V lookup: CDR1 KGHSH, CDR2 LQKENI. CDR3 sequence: CASSPLGPGTGDNEQFF. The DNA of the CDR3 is TGTGCCAGCTCACCACTAGGGCCCGGGACAGGGGACAATGAGCAGTTCTTC.

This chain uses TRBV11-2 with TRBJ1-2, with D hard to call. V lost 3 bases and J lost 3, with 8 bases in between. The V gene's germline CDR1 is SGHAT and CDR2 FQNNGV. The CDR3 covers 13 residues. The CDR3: CASSFEGDYGYTF. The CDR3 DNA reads TGTGCCAGCAGCTTTGAGGGCGACTATGGCTACACCTTC.

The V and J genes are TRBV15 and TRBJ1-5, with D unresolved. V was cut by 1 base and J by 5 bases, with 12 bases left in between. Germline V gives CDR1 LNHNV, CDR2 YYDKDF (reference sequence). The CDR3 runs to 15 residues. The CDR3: CATSRALGGDQPQHF. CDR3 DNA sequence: TGTGCCACCAGCAGAGCGCTTGGCGGGGATCAGCCCCAGCATTTT.

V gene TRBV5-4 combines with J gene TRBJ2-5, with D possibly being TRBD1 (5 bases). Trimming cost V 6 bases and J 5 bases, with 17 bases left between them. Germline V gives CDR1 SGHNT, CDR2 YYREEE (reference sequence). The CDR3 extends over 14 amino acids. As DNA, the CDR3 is TGTGCCAGCAACACCGACAGCGCAGGGGAGACCCAGTACTTC. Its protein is CASNTDSAGETQYF. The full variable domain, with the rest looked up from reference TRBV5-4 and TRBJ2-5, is ETGVTQSPTHLIKTRGQQVTLRCSSQSGHNTVSWYQQALGQGPQFIFQYYREEENGRGNFPPRFSGLQFPNYSSELNVNALELDDSALYLCASNTDSAGETQYFGPGTRLLVL.

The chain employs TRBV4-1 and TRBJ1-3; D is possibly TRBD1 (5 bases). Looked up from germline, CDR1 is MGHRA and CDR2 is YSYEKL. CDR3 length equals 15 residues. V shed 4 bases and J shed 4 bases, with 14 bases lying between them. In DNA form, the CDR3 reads TGCGCCAGCAGCCTAAGTGGGGCGGAGGGAAACACCATATATTTT. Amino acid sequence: CASSLSGAEGNTIYF.

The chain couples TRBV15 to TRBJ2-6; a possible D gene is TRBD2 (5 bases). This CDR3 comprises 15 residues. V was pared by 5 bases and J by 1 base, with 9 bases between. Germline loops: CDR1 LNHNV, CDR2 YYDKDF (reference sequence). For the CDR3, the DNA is TGTGCCACCAGCCGAGGAGGTTCTGGGGCCAACGTCCTGACTTTC. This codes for CATSRGGSGANVLTF.

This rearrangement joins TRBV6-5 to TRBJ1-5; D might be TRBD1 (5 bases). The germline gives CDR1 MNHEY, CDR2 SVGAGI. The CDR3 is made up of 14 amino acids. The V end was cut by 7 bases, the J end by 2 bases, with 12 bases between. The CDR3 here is CASMQGYGNQPQHF. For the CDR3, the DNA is TGTGCCAGCATGCAGGGTTATGGCAATCAGCCCCAGCATTTT.

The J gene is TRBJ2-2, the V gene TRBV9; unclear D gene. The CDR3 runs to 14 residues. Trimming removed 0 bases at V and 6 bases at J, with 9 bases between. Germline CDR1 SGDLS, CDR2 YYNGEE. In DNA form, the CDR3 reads TGTGCCAGCAGCGTAGTTCCGGAGCCCGGGGAGCTGTTTTTT. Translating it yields CASSVVPEPGELFF.

The DNA of the CDR3 is TGTGCCAGCAGCTCCCCCGCCCACAGGGGTCGGGAGCAGTACTTC. Translating gives CASSSPAHRGREQYF. The genes are TRBV27 and TRBJ2-7; 7 positions agree with TRBD1. With V trimmed by 6 bases and J by 7 bases, 15 bases remained unmatched. The CDR3 totals 15 residues. Germline CDR1 reads MNHEY; CDR2 reads SMNVEV (reference sequence).

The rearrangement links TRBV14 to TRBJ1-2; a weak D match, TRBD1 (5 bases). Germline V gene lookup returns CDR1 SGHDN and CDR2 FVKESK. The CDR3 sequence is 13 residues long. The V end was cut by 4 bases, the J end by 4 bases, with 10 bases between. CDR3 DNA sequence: TGTGCCAGCAGCCTGCAGGGAATCTATGGCTACACCTTC. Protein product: CASSLQGIYGYTF.

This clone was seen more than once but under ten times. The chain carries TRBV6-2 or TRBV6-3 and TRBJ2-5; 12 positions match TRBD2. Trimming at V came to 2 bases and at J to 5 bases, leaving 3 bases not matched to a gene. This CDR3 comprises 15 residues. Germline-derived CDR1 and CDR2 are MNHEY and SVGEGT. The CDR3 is CASSYPTSGSETQYF. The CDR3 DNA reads TGTGCCAGCAGTTACCCGACTAGCGGGAGTGAGACCCAGTACTTC.

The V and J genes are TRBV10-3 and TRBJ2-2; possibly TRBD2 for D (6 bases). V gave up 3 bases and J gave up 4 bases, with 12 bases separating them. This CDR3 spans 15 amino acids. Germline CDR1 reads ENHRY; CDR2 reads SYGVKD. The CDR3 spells CAISERGSPTGELFF. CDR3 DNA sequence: TGTGCCATCAGTGAACGGGGGAGCCCCACCGGGGAGCTGTTTTTT.

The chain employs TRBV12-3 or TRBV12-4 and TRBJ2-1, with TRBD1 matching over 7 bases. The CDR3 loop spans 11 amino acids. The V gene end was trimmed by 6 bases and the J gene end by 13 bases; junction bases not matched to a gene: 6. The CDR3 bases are TGTGCCAGCAGCCAACGACAGGGACAGTTCTTC. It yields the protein CASSQRQGQFF.

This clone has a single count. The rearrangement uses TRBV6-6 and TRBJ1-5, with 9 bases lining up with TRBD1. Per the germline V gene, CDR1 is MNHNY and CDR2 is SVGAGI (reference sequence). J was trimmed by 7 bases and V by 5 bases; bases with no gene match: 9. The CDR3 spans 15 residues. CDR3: CASSPGQGKGQPQHF. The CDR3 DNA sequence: TGTGCCAGCAGTCCGGGACAGGGAAAGGGACAGCCCCAGCATTTT.

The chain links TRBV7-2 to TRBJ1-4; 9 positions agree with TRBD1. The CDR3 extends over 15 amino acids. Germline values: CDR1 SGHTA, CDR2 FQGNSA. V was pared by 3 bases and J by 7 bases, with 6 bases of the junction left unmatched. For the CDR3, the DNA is TGTGCCAGCAGCTTTATGGGACAGGGCGGTGAAAAACTGTTTTTT. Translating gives CASSFMGQGGEKLFF.

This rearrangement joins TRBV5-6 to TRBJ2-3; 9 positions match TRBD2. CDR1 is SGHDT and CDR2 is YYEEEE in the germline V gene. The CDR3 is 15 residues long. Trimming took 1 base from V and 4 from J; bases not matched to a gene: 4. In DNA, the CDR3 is TGTGCCAGCAGCTTGACTAGCGGGTATTCAGATACGCAGTATTTT. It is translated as CASSLTSGYSDTQYF.

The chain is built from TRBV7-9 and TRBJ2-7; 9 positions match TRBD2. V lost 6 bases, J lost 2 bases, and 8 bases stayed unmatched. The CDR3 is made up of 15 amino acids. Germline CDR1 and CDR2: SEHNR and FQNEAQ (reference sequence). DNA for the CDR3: TGTGCCAGCAGTAACGCGGCTAGCGGGACCTACGAGCAGTACTTC. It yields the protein CASSNAASGTYEQYF.

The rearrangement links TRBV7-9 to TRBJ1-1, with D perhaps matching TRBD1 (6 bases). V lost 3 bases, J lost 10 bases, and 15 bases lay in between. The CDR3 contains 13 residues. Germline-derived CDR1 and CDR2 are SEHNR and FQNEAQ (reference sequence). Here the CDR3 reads CASSFRDNGRAFF. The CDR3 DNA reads TGTGCCAGCAGCTTCCGGGACAATGGACGAGCTTTCTTT.

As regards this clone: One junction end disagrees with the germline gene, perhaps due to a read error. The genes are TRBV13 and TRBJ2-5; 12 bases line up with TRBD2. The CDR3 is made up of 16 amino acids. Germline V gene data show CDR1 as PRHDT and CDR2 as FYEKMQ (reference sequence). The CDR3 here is CASSLGTSGYQETQYF. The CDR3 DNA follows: TGTGCCAGCAGCCTAGGGACTAGCGGGTACCAAGAGACCCAGTACTTC.

The CDR3 DNA follows: TGTGCCAGCAGCTCCCCCCGGAGGGGTGAGGTGTGGAACACTGAAGCTTTCTTT. Protein: CASSSPRRGEVWNTEAFF. The rearrangement links TRBV7-9 to TRBJ1-1; D may be TRBD1 (5 bases). Trimming shortened V by 4 bases and J by 1 base, and 22 bases separated the two germline ends. Germline V gene data show CDR1 as SEHNR and CDR2 as FQNEAQ (reference sequence). This CDR3 is built from 18 residues. The variable domain in full, with the rest retrieved from reference TRBV7-9 and TRBJ1-1, is DTGVSQNPRHKITKRGQNVTFRCDPISEHNRLYWYRQTLGQGPEFLTYFQNEAQLEKSRLLSDRFSAERPKGSFSTLEIQRTEQGDSAMYLCASSSPRRGEVWNTEAFFGQGTRLTVV.

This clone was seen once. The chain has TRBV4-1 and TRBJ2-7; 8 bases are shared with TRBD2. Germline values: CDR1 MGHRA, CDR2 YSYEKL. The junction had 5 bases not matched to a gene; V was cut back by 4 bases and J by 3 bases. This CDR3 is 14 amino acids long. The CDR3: CASSLLAGIYEQYF. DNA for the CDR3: TGCGCCAGCAGCCTTCTAGCGGGCATCTACGAGCAGTACTTC.

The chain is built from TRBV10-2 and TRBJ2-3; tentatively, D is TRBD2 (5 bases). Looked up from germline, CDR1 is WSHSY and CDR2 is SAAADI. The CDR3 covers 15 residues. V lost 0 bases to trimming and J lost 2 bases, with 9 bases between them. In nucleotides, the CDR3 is TGCGCCAGCAGTGAGTCGAAGCGGATCACAGATACGCAGTATTTT. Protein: CASSESKRITDTQYF.

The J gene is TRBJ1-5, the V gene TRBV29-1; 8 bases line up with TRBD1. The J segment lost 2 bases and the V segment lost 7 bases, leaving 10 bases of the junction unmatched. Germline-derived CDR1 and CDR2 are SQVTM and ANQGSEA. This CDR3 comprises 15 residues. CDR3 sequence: CSARTGKAGNQPQHF. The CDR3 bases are TGCAGCGCTAGGACAGGGAAAGCGGGCAATCAGCCCCAGCATTTT.

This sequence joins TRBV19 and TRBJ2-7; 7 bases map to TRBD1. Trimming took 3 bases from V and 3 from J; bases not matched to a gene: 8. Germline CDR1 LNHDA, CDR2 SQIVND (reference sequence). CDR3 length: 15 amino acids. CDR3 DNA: TGTGCCAGTAGTATGGGTTCGACAGGGAACTACGAGCAGTACTTC. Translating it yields CASSMGSTGNYEQYF. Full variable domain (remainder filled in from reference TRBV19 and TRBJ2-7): DGGITQSPKYLFRKEGQNVTLSCEQNLNHDAMYWYRQDPGQGLRLIYYSQIVNDFQKGDIAEGYSVSREKKESFPLTVTSAQKNPTAFYLCASSMGSTGNYEQYFGPGTRLTVT.

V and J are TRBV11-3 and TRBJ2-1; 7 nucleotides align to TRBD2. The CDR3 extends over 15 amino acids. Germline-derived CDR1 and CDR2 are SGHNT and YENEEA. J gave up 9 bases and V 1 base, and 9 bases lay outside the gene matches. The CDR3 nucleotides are TGTGCCAGCAGCTTAGCCCCGGGGGTAGCGGGTGAGCAGTTCTTC. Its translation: CASSLAPGVAGEQFF.

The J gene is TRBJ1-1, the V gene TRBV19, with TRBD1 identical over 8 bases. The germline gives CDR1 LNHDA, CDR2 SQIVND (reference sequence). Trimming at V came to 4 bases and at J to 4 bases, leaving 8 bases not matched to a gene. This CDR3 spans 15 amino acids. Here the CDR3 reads CASSTSDRASTEAFF. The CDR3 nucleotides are TGTGCCAGTAGTACCTCGGACAGGGCGAGCACTGAAGCTTTCTTT.

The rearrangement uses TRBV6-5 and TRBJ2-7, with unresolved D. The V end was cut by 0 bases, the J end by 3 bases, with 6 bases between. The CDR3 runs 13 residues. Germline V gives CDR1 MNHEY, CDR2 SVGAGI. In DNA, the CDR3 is TGTGCCAGCAGTTACTCCCTAAACTACGAGCAGTACTTC. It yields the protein CASSYSLNYEQYF.

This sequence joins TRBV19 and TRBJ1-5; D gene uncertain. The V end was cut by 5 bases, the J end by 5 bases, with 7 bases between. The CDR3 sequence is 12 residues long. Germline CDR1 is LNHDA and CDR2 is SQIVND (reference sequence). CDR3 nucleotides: TGTGCCAGTAGTGACAAGGATCAGCCCCAGCATTTT. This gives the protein CASSDKDQPQHF. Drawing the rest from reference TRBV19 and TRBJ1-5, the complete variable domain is DGGITQSPKYLFRKEGQNVTLSCEQNLNHDAMYWYRQDPGQGLRLIYYSQIVNDFQKGDIAEGYSVSREKKESFPLTVTSAQKNPTAFYLCASSDKDQPQHFGDGTRLSIL.